The clone carrying this TCR beta chain has only a few counts. Its antigen is unidentified. Germline CDR1 reads SGHAT; CDR2 reads FQNNGV. The CDR3 sequence is 16 residues long. The V gene lost 0 bases and the J gene lost 5 bases, with 17 bases spanning the gap. These data originate in a study of Graves' ophthalmopathy and Graves' hyperthyroidism. Study information: Pretreatment peripheral blood was obtained at initial diagnosis.

RNA transcripts provided the template for amplifying TCR beta CDR3 regions. Following a first-round RT-PCR that used HTBI primers, a second-round multiplex PCR was carried out. TCRdb used MiXCR to reprocess the multiplex PCR reads, holding one entry per CDR3 protein. The data contain 200,000 to 250,000 distinct CDR3 sequences, around 28% of them singletons. Symptoms, serum thyroxine and TRAb, thyroid ultrasound, and orbital computed tomography formed the diagnostic basis. Study-wide findings and caveats: Thyroid clonotypes that were expanded above 0.001 frequency mostly also appeared in blood.

This receptor was taken from a man in his fifties with Graves' ophthalmopathy. The sample was peripheral blood. This chain connects TRBV11-2 to TRBJ2-7; maybe TRBD2 (5 bases). DNA of the CDR3: TGTGCCAGCAGCTTAGAGCTAGCTGGGTTCGTCCACGAGCAGTACTTC. It yields the protein CASSLELAGFVHEQYF.